These T cell receptor beta chains were read from a single sample in a study of OX40 agonist ivuxolimab in advanced cancers. Sequenced by immunoSEQ multiplex PCR; TCRdb stores in-frame clones only, minus some. The profile covers over 45,000 clones, with about 79% appearing a single time and more than 1.2% taken by the ten largest. Here the sequenced sample was CD4+ or CD8+ T cells sorted from blood, taken in a trial of the OX40 agonist ivuxolimab. Source of these receptors: an adult with an advanced solid tumor such as melanoma, head and neck, liver or kidney cancer. Both conserved end residues are part of each CDR3. D genes are given only for firm matches. Rows may omit the clone size; those that give it use once, few, many or a size class.

v_call: TRBV7-9; clone_size: once; j_call: TRBJ1-2; d_call: -; cdr3_aa: CASSRDLTWGYTF; cdr3_nt: TGTGCCAGCAGTCGCGATCTAACATGGGGCTACACCTTC
v_call: TRBV5-6; clone_size: few; j_call: TRBJ2-6; d_call: TRBD1; cdr3_aa: CASSLGDRGRAGANVLTF; cdr3_nt: TGTGCCAGCAGCTTGGGGGACAGGGGGCGAGCTGGGGCCAACGTCCTGACTTTC
v_call: TRBV5-8; clone_size: -; j_call: TRBJ2-7; d_call: TRBD2; cdr3_aa: CASSLSGSMNEQYF; cdr3_nt: TGTGCCAGCAGCTTGAGCGGGAGCATGAACGAGCAGTACTTC
v_call: TRBV15; clone_size: -; j_call: TRBJ1-1; d_call: -; cdr3_aa: CATSRQGNTEAFF; cdr3_nt: TGTGCCACCAGCAGACAGGGAAACACTGAAGCTTTCTTT
v_call: TRBV5-4; clone_size: -; j_call: TRBJ2-4; d_call: -; cdr3_aa: CASSLRGAEEGGIQYF; cdr3_nt: TGTGCCAGCAGCTTGCGTGGAGCGGAGGAGGGCGGCATTCAGTACTTC
v_call: TRBV7-9; clone_size: -; j_call: TRBJ2-2; d_call: TRBD2; cdr3_aa: CASSLVKREGLGTGELFF; cdr3_nt: TGTGCCAGCAGCTTAGTCAAGCGGGAGGGCCTAGGGACCGGGGAGCTGTTTTTT
v_call: TRBV7-2; clone_size: -; j_call: TRBJ2-1; d_call: TRBD2; cdr3_aa: CASSLPGLAGGLSYNEQFF; cdr3_nt: TGTGCCAGCAGCTTACCTGGACTAGCGGGGGGGCTCTCCTACAATGAGCAGTTCTTC
v_call: TRBV27; clone_size: -; j_call: TRBJ2-3; d_call: TRBD2; cdr3_aa: CASSSPLREGRADTQYF; cdr3_nt: TGTGCCAGCAGCTCACCCCTCCGGGAGGGTAGGGCAGATACGCAGTATTTT
v_call: TRBV6-1; clone_size: once; j_call: TRBJ2-7; d_call: TRBD1; cdr3_aa: CASSGRGQAVSYEQYF; cdr3_nt: TGTGCCAGCAGTGGCCGGGGACAGGCTGTCTCCTACGAGCAGTACTTC
v_call: TRBV18; clone_size: -; j_call: TRBJ2-5; d_call: -; cdr3_aa: CASSPQGQETQYF; cdr3_nt: TGTGCCAGCTCTCCTCAGGGGCAGGAGACCCAGTACTTC
v_call: TRBV7-8; clone_size: -; j_call: TRBJ2-1; d_call: TRBD2; cdr3_aa: CASSLGASGTNEQFF; cdr3_nt: TGTGCCAGCAGCTTAGGGGCTAGCGGGACCAATGAGCAGTTCTTC
v_call: TRBV6-5; clone_size: -; j_call: TRBJ1-6; d_call: TRBD1; cdr3_aa: CASSGGQYNSPLHF; cdr3_nt: TGTGCCAGCAGTGGGGGACAGTATAATTCACCCCTCCACTTT
v_call: TRBV6-6; clone_size: -; j_call: TRBJ2-5; d_call: -; cdr3_aa: CASSYATGGQETQYF; cdr3_nt: TGTGCCAGCAGTTACGCGACAGGCGGGCAAGAGACCCAGTACTTC
v_call: TRBV6-1; clone_size: -; j_call: TRBJ1-5; d_call: -; cdr3_aa: CASSGQRGQPQHF; cdr3_nt: TGTGCCAGCAGTGGCCAAAGGGGGCAGCCCCAGCATTTT
v_call: TRBV30; clone_size: -; j_call: TRBJ1-2; d_call: TRBD1; cdr3_aa: CASTGARNYGYTF; cdr3_nt: TGTGCCTCTACAGGGGCACGGAACTATGGCTACACCTTC
v_call: TRBV5-1; clone_size: -; j_call: TRBJ2-1; d_call: TRBD2; cdr3_aa: CASSLVLAGYNEQFF; cdr3_nt: TGCGCCAGCAGCTTGGTACTAGCGGGATACAATGAGCAGTTCTTC
v_call: TRBV4-2; clone_size: -; j_call: TRBJ1-2; d_call: -; cdr3_aa: CASSQPSSTYGYTF; cdr3_nt: TGTGCCAGCAGCCAGCCCAGTTCCACCTATGGCTACACCTTC
v_call: TRBV5-4; clone_size: -; j_call: TRBJ2-1; d_call: -; cdr3_aa: CASSSPGSPYNEQFF; cdr3_nt: TGTGCCAGCAGCTCCCCGGGGTCCCCCTACAATGAGCAGTTCTTC
v_call: TRBV12-5; clone_size: -; j_call: TRBJ1-2; d_call: TRBD1; cdr3_aa: CASGSGQNYGYTF; cdr3_nt: TGTGCTAGTGGTTCGGGACAGAACTATGGCTACACCTTC
v_call: TRBV18; clone_size: -; j_call: TRBJ2-7; d_call: -; cdr3_aa: CASSPTGSAGEQYF; cdr3_nt: TGTGCCAGCTCACCAACGGGTTCAGCCGGCGAGCAGTACTTC
v_call: TRBV7-8; clone_size: -; j_call: TRBJ2-5; d_call: -; cdr3_aa: CASSPGTAEETQYF; cdr3_nt: TGTGCCAGCAGCCCCGGGACGGCGGAAGAGACCCAGTACTTC
v_call: TRBV6-1; clone_size: -; j_call: TRBJ1-2; d_call: TRBD1; cdr3_aa: CASQIRTGLGYGYTF; cdr3_nt: TGTGCCAGCCAAATTCGGACAGGGCTCGGATATGGCTACACCTTC
v_call: TRBV29-1; clone_size: -; j_call: TRBJ2-6; d_call: TRBD1; cdr3_aa: CSVRDRGTGANVLTF; cdr3_nt: TGCAGCGTCCGGGACAGGGGAACTGGGGCCAACGTCCTGACTTTC
v_call: TRBV9; clone_size: -; j_call: TRBJ1-1; d_call: -; cdr3_aa: CASSQTLTRLNTEAFF; cdr3_nt: TGTGCCAGCAGCCAAACCCTTACACGGTTGAACACTGAAGCTTTCTTT
v_call: TRBV18; clone_size: -; j_call: TRBJ2-4; d_call: -; cdr3_aa: CASSPSKENIQYF; cdr3_nt: TGTGCCAGCTCACCCAGCAAGGAAAACATTCAGTACTTC
v_call: TRBV6-6; clone_size: once; j_call: TRBJ1-1; d_call: -; cdr3_aa: CASSVYRLGNTEAFF; cdr3_nt: TGTGCCAGCAGCGTCTACAGGTTAGGGAACACTGAAGCTTTCTTT
v_call: TRBV23-1; clone_size: -; j_call: TRBJ2-5; d_call: TRBD1; cdr3_aa: CASSRRTGGGGTQYF; cdr3_nt: TGCGCCAGCAGCCGACGGACAGGGGGCGGAGGGACCCAGTACTTC
v_call: TRBV5-4; clone_size: -; j_call: TRBJ1-2; d_call: -; cdr3_aa: CASSFPDGGYTF; cdr3_nt: TGTGCCAGCAGCTTCCCGGACGGTGGCTACACCTTC
v_call: TRBV9; clone_size: -; j_call: TRBJ2-5; d_call: -; cdr3_aa: CASSVGGDARSQYF; cdr3_nt: TGTGCCAGCAGCGTAGGCGGGGACGCTAGGTCCCAGTACTTC
v_call: TRBV7-9; clone_size: once; j_call: TRBJ1-2; d_call: -; cdr3_aa: CASSLNEGYTF; cdr3_nt: TGTGCCAGCAGCTTAAATGAGGGCTACACCTTC
v_call: TRBV11-2; clone_size: -; j_call: TRBJ2-1; d_call: -; cdr3_aa: CASSLPGSYNEQFF; cdr3_nt: TGTGCCAGCAGCTTACCGGGTTCCTACAATGAGCAGTTCTTC
v_call: TRBV9; clone_size: -; j_call: TRBJ2-2; d_call: TRBD2; cdr3_aa: CASSPRDYSGELFF; cdr3_nt: TGTGCCAGCAGCCCCCGGGACTACTCCGGGGAGCTGTTTTTT
v_call: TRBV13; clone_size: -; j_call: TRBJ2-7; d_call: TRBD2; cdr3_aa: CASSIKWTSGRYEQYF; cdr3_nt: TGTGCCAGCAGCATAAAATGGACTAGCGGGAGGTACGAGCAGTACTTC